The 3 T cell receptor beta chains listed next were all sequenced from one sample in a study of blood T cells in healthy people across ages. Combining a sample-barcoded 5' primer with a J-beta primer mix, a second PCR ran for about 7 to 11 cycles. A single record per CDR3 protein comes from TCRdb applying MiXCR to the 5' RACE reads. The profile shows more than 800,000 distinct CDR3 sequences, 45% of them singletons. Material: blood. The receptor set was obtained from a woman aged 60-70 years in good health.

This chain uses TRBV27 with TRBJ2-7, with unresolved D. This CDR3 contains 14 residues. CDR1 and CDR2 from the germline V gene are MNHEY and SMNVEV (reference sequence). Trimming pared 5 bases from V and 3 bases from J, leaving 14 bases between. The CDR3 bases are TGTGCCAGCAGTCCCCCGGCCACCGTCTACGAGCAGTACTTC. Encoded protein: CASSPPATVYEQYF.

This clonotype was seen a handful of times. The V call is TRBV5-1, the J call TRBJ2-5, with D unclear. This CDR3 is 13 amino acids long. Trimming left V 2 bases short and J 3 bases short, with 8 bases between. The V gene's germline CDR1 is SGHRS and CDR2 YFSETQ. As DNA, the CDR3 is TGCGCCAGCAGCTTTGACACCAAAGAGACCCAGTACTTC. This codes for CASSFDTKETQYF.

V gene TRBV11-2 combines with J gene TRBJ2-7; 12 bases align to TRBD2. The CDR3 is made up of 16 amino acids. The V gene end was trimmed by 2 bases and the J gene end by 4 bases; junction bases not matched to a gene: 6. The germline V gene encodes CDR1 SGHAT and CDR2 FQNNGV. The CDR3 nucleotides read TGTGCCAGCAGCTTAAGGGGACTAGCGGGTTCTTACGAGCAGTACTTC. The encoded protein is CASSLRGLAGSYEQYF.